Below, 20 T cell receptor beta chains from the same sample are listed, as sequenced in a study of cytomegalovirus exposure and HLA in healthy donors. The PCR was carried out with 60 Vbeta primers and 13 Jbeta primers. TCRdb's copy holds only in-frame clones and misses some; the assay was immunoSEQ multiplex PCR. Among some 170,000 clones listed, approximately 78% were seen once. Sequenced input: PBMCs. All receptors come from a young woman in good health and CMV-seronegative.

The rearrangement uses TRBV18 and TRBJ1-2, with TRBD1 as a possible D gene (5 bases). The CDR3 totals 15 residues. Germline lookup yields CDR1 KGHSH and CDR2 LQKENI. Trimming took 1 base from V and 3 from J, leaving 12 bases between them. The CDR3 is CASSPLLDSDYGYTF. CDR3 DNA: TGTGCCAGCTCACCACTATTAGACAGCGACTATGGCTACACCTTC.

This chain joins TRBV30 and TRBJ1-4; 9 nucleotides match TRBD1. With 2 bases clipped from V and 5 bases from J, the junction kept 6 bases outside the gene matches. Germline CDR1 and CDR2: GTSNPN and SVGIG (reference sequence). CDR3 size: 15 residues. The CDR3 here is CAWSLGGTGNEKLFF. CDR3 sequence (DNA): TGTGCCTGGAGTCTCGGAGGGACAGGGAATGAAAAACTGTTTTTT.

CDR3 sequence (DNA): TGTGCCAGCAGTGGGGCGAAATCGTTGGCGGGAGGAGCCTACGAGCAGTACTTC. Amino acids: CASSGAKSLAGGAYEQYF. The chain combines TRBV2 with TRBJ2-7; 8 bases are shared with TRBD2. The V gene end was trimmed by 4 bases and the J gene end by 2 bases; junction bases not matched to a gene: 16. Germline values: CDR1 SNHLY, CDR2 FYNNEI. The CDR3 is 18 amino acids.

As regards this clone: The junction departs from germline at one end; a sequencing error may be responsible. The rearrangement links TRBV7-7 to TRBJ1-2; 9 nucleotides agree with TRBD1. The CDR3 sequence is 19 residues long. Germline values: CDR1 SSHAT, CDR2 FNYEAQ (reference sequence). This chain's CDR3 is CASSAGTGTGIDRGYGYTF. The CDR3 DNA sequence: TGTGCTAGCAGCGCGGGGACCGGGACAGGGATCGATCGAGGCTATGGCTACACCTTC. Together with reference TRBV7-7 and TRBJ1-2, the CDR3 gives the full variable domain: GAGVSQSPRYKVTKRGQDVTLRCDPISSHATLYWYQQALGQGPEFLTYFNYEAQPDKSGLPSDRFSAERPEGSISTLTIQRTEQRDSAMYRCASSAGTGTGIDRGYGYTFGSGTRLTVV.

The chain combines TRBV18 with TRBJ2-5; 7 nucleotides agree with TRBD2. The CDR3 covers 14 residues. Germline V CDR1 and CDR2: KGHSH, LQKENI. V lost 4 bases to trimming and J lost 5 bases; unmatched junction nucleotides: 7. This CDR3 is CASSRYLAEETQYF. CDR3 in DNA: TGTGCCAGCTCACGATATCTAGCGGAGGAGACCCAGTACTTC.

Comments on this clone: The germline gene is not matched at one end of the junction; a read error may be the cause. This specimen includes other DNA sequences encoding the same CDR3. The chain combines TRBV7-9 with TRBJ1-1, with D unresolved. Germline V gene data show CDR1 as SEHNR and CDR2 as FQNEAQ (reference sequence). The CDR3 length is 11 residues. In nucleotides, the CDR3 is TGTGCCAGCAGCTTAGTAACTGAAGCTTTCTTC. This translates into CASSLVTEAFF.

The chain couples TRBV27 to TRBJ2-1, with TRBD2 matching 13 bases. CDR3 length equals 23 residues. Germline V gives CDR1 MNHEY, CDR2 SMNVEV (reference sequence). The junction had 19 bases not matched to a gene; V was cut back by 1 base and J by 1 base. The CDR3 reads CASSLLVLGLAGEGEVSYNEQFF. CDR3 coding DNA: TGTGCCAGCAGTTTATTAGTATTAGGACTAGCGGGAGAGGGGGAAGTTTCCTACAATGAGCAGTTCTTC.

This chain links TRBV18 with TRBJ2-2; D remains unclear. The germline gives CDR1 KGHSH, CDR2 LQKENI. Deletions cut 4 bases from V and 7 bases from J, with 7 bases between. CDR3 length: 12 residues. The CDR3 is CASSLDDGELFF. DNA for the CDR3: TGTGCCAGCTCACTAGATGACGGGGAGCTGTTTTTT. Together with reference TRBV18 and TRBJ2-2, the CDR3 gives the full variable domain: NAGVMQNPRHLVRRRGQEARLRCSPMKGHSHVYWYRQLPEEGLKFMVYLQKENIIDESGMPKERFSAEFPKEGPSILRIQQVVRGDSAAYFCASSLDDGELFFGEGSRLTVL.

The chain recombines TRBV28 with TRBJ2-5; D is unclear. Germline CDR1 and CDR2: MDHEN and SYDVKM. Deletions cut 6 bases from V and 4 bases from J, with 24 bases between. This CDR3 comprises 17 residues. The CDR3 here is CASSSRRSGFFGETQYF. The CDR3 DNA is TGTGCCAGCAGCTCACGCCGATCCGGGTTCTTTGGAGAGACCCAGTACTTC.

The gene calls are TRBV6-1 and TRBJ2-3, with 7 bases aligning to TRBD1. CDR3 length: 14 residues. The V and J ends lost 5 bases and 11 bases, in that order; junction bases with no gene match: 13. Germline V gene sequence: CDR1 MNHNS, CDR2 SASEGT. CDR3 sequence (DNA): TGTGCCAGCAGTTCAAGACAGGGCCTTGAGGGGCAGTATTTT. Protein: CASSSRQGLEGQYF.

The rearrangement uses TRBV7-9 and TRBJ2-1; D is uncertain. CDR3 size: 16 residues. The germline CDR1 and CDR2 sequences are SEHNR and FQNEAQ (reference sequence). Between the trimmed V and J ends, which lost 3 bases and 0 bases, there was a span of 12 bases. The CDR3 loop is CASSFYGWSSYNEQFF. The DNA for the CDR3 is TGTGCCAGCAGCTTCTATGGGTGGAGCTCCTACAATGAGCAGTTCTTC. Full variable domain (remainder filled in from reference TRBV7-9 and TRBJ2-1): DTGVSQNPRHKITKRGQNVTFRCDPISEHNRLYWYRQTLGQGPEFLTYFQNEAQLEKSRLLSDRFSAERPKGSFSTLEIQRTEQGDSAMYLCASSFYGWSSYNEQFFGPGTRLTVL.

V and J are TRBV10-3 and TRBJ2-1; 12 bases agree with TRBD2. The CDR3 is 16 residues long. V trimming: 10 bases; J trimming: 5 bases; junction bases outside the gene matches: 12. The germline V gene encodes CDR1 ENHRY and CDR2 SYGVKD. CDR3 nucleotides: TGTGCCACTGGGACTAGCGGGCGTGCAACCCACAATGAGCAGTTCTTC. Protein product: CATGTSGRATHNEQFF.

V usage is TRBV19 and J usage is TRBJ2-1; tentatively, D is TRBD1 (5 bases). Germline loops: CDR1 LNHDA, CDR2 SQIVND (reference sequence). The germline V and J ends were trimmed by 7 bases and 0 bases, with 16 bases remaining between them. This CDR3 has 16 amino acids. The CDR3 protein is CASKSQGDGSYNEQFF. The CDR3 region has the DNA TGTGCCAGTAAAAGTCAGGGCGATGGCTCCTACAATGAGCAGTTCTTC.

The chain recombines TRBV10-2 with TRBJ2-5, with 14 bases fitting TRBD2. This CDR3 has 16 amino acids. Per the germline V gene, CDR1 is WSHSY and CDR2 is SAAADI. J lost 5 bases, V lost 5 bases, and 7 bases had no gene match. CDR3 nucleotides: TGCGCCAGCAGTTTTCTCCGACTAGCGGGGGGGGAGACCCAGTACTTC. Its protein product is CASSFLRLAGGETQYF.

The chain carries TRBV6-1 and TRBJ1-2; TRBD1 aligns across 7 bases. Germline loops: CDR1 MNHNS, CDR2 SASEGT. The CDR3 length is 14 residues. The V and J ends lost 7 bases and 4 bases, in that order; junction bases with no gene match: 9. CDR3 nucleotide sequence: TGTGCCAGCATTCCCGGGACAGACCTCTATGGCTACACCTTC. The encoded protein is CASIPGTDLYGYTF.

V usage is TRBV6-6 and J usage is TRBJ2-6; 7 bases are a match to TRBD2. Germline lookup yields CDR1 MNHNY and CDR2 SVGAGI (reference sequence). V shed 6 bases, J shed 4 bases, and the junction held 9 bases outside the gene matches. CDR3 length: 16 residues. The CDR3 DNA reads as TGTGCCAGCAGAAGAACGGGGGGTACAGGGGCCAACGTCCTGACTTTC. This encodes CASRRTGGTGANVLTF.

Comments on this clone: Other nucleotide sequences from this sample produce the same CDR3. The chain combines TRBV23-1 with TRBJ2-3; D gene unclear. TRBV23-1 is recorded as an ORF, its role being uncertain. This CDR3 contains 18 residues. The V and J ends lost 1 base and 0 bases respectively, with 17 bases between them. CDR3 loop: CASSQLLFPAHSTDTQYF. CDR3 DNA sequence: TGCGCCAGCAGTCAATTACTCTTCCCAGCGCATAGCACAGATACGCAGTATTTT.

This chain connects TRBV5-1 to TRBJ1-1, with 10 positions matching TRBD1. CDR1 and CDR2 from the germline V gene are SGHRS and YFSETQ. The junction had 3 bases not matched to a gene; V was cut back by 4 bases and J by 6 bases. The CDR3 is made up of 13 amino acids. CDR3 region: CASSKGQGSEAFF. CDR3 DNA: TGCGCCAGCAGCAAGGGACAGGGGTCTGAAGCTTTCTTT.

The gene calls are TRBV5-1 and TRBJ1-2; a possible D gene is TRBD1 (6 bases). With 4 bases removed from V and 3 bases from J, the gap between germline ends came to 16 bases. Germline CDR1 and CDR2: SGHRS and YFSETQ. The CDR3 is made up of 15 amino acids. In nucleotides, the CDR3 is TGCGCCAGCAGCCCTACTTGGGGGCACGACTATGGCTACACCTTC. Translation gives CASSPTWGHDYGYTF.

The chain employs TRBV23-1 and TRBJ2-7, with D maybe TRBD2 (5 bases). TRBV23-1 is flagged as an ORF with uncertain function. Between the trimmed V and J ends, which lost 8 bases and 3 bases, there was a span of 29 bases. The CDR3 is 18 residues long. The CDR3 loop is CASPSVWFNAESGYEQYF. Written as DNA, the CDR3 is TGCGCCAGCCCATCCGTCTGGTTTAACGCGGAGAGCGGCTACGAGCAGTACTTC.